This passage covers 2 T cell receptor beta chains from one sample sequenced in a study of CD4+ T cells in melanoma. Some clones are missing from TCRdb's copy, which holds only in-frame ones; the method was immunoSEQ multiplex PCR. The sample records over 100,000 clones, roughly 90% being singletons. The sequencing input was peripheral blood. These receptors were obtained from a human donor with melanoma.

The genes are TRBV15 and TRBJ1-1; no clear D. The CDR3 runs 15 residues. Trimming removed 2 bases at V and 0 bases at J, with 10 bases between. CDR1 is LNHNV and CDR2 is YYDKDF in the germline V gene (reference sequence). This CDR3 is CATSRNPRMNTEAFF. The CDR3 bases are TGTGCCACCAGCAGAAATCCCCGGATGAACACTGAAGCTTTCTTT.

The J gene is TRBJ2-3, the V gene TRBV11-2; 7 bases map to TRBD2. The V gene end was trimmed by 0 bases and the J gene end by 14 bases; junction bases not matched to a gene: 8. The CDR3 runs to 13 residues. CDR1 is SGHAT, CDR2 FQNNGV, per germline. CDR3 protein: CASSLDAARESYF. CDR3 DNA sequence: TGTGCCAGCAGCTTAGACGCCGCGCGGGAGTCGTATTTT.